The entry below gives a single T cell receptor (beta chain) sequence along with its context. The antigen remains unidentified. The data stem from a study of cytomegalovirus exposure and HLA in healthy donors. This PCR relied on a set of 60 Vbeta primers and 13 Jbeta primers. Generated by immunoSEQ multiplex PCR, the TCRdb table keeps only in-frame clones and is missing some. The table shows about 59,000 clones, with roughly 80% occurring only once. The CMV serostatus of this donor was not recorded. The V gene lost 5 bases and the J gene lost 0 bases, with 15 bases spanning the gap. The CDR3 length is 16 residues. CDR1 and CDR2 (germline): SGHRS, YFSETQ. Overall study findings and caveats: Most TCRs appeared rarely, but some public TCRs recurred in many donors.

The sequencing sample was made of PBMCs. V usage is TRBV5-1 and J usage is TRBJ2-1, with D perhaps matching TRBD2 (6 bases). This clonotype originated in a human donor in good health. Here the CDR3 reads CASSFYLASSYNEQFF. CDR3 coding DNA: TGCGCCAGCAGTTTTTATCTAGCGAGCTCCTACAATGAGCAGTTCTTC. The full variable domain, with the rest looked up from reference TRBV5-1 and TRBJ2-1, is KAGVTQTPRYLIKTRGQQVTLSCSPISGHRSVSWYQQTPGQGLQFLFEYFSETQRNKGNFPGRFSGRQFSNSRSEMNVSTLELGDSALYLCASSFYLASSYNEQFFGPGTRLTVL.